This entry is about one TCR beta chain. The data are from a study of blood T cell repertoires in COVID-19. The germline V gene has CDR1 SGHDN and CDR2 FVKESK. V lost 4 bases and J lost 7, with 23 bases in between. The CDR3 length is 16 residues. Generated by immunoSEQ multiplex PCR, the TCRdb table keeps only in-frame clones and is missing some. The data contain more than 50,000 clones, 90% of them seen just once; the ten biggest clones take up 8% to 9%. Sequenced: peripheral blood. This receptor was obtained from a woman in her forties with active COVID-19. The chain has TRBV14 and TRBJ2-7; D possibly corresponds to TRBD1 (6 bases). The CDR3 coding sequence is TGTGCCAGCAGCCTACCGGGCAGGGGAATTTCGGGGGAGCAGTACTTC. The encoded protein is CASSLPGRGISGEQYF.